Described below is a single T cell receptor (beta chain) sequence and its context. Its antigen is not known. A junction end diverges from the germline sequence, so it may reflect a read error. The CDR3 loop spans 14 amino acids. CDR1 is MNHEY, CDR2 SVGAGI, per germline. These data come from a study of beta chain features in type 1 diabetes. All of the isolated RNA was reverse transcribed, so expressed TCRB transcripts were sequenced. Generated by immunoSEQ multiplex PCR, the TCRdb table keeps only in-frame clones and is missing some. The repertoire holds 500,000 to 800,000 clones, with 9.5% to 15% as singletons. Study observations and caveats: When Type 1 diabetes patients were examined, their TCRB CDR3s proved moderately but significantly shorter in all four CD4+ subsets. Type 1 diabetes patients had VDJ junctions that carried fewer insertions and more deletions.

This chain uses TRBV6-5 with TRBJ1-1; no definite D call. The receptor was isolated from a man younger than 45 with type 1 diabetes. Sequenced material: naive CD4+ T cells from blood. Here the CDR3 DNA reads TGTGCCATCAGTGATCGGGATGGGAACACTGAAGCTTTCTTT. This encodes CAISDRDGNTEAFF.